These 21 T cell receptor beta chains originate from one sample sequenced in a study of OX40 agonist ivuxolimab in advanced cancers. The assay was immunoSEQ multiplex PCR, and TCRdb's table has in-frame clones only and misses some. The sample gives roughly 86,000 clones, about 90% of which show up once; 2.5% to 3.5% is in the top ten. Specimen: CD4+ or CD8+ T cells sorted from blood, collected in a trial of the OX40 agonist ivuxolimab. These receptors came from an adult with an advanced solid tumor such as melanoma, head and neck, liver or kidney cancer.

V gene TRBV5-1 combines with J gene TRBJ2-1; possibly TRBD1 for D (7 bases). V was cut by 6 bases and J by 7 bases, with 17 bases left in between. Germline V CDR1 and CDR2: SGHRS, YFSETQ. This CDR3 has 14 residues. The CDR3 loop is CASNLGGGGNEQFF. CDR3 DNA: TGCGCCAGCAACCTTGGAGGGGGCGGGAATGAGCAGTTCTTC.

J is TRBJ2-3 and V is TRBV7-9; 8 bases align to TRBD2. The V and J ends lost 2 bases and 0 bases, in that order; junction bases with no gene match: 10. The germline gives CDR1 SEHNR, CDR2 FQNEAQ (reference sequence). The CDR3 covers 18 residues. Written as DNA, the CDR3 is TGTGCCAGCAGCTTATGGGCGGGGGGTCCTAGGAGCACAGATACGCAGTATTTT. Protein: CASSLWAGGPRSTDTQYF.

This clone was picked up a small number of times. The rearrangement links TRBV6-1 to TRBJ2-3; 10 bases match TRBD2. V was clipped by 0 bases and J by 6 bases; unmatched bases: 6. The germline V gene has CDR1 MNHNS and CDR2 SASEGT. The length of the CDR3 is 16 residues. As DNA, the CDR3 is TGTGCCAGCAGTGAAGCCCACAGCGGGGGGGCCGATACGCAGTATTTT. Protein sequence: CASSEAHSGGADTQYF.

The chain uses TRBV4-1 and TRBJ2-7, with a weak D call TRBD2 (5 bases). The germline V gene has CDR1 MGHRA and CDR2 YSYEKL. Between the trimmed V and J ends, which lost 0 bases and 2 bases, there was a span of 14 bases. CDR3 size: 16 residues. The CDR3 protein is CASSQEGGRLPYEQYF. CDR3 nucleotides: TGCGCCAGCAGCCAAGAGGGTGGGAGACTCCCCTACGAGCAGTACTTC.

This chain links TRBV6-5 with TRBJ1-5; tentative D call: TRBD1 (6 bases). The CDR3 extends over 16 amino acids. V lost 2 bases and J lost 2, with 13 bases in between. From germline, CDR1 is MNHEY and CDR2 SVGAGI. DNA of the CDR3: TGTGCCAGCAGTTACGGGGGGGGCGCGGGCAATCAGCCCCAGCATTTT. It translates to CASSYGGGAGNQPQHF.

This clone has only one observation. The chain combines TRBV14 with TRBJ2-2; D unresolved. The ends were cut back, 4 bases at V and 3 bases at J, with 3 bases in the middle. Germline CDR1 reads SGHDN; CDR2 reads FVKESK. This CDR3 has 12 residues. The CDR3 is CASSLYTGELFF. CDR3 in DNA: TGTGCCAGCAGCCTTTACACCGGGGAGCTGTTTTTT.

The chain links TRBV30 to TRBJ1-2; no reliable D call. The ends were cut back, 1 base at V and 1 base at J, with 4 bases in the middle. Germline V gives CDR1 GTSNPN, CDR2 SVGIG (reference sequence). The CDR3 extends over 12 amino acids. The CDR3 sequence: CAWSAFNYGYTF. The DNA of the CDR3 is TGTGCCTGGAGTGCATTTAACTATGGCTACACCTTC.

J is TRBJ1-5 and V is TRBV5-1; no clear D. Germline values: CDR1 SGHRS, CDR2 YFSETQ. Trimming shortened V by 0 bases and J by 3 bases, and 7 bases separated the two germline ends. This CDR3 comprises 14 residues. The CDR3, as DNA: TGCGCCAGCAGCTTGGAGGGCCCCAATCAGCCCCAGCATTTT. The encoded protein is CASSLEGPNQPQHF.

This sequence joins TRBV18 and TRBJ2-7; D is uncertain. V was pared by 3 bases and J by 2 bases, with 20 bases between. The CDR3 loop spans 17 amino acids. Germline-derived CDR1 and CDR2 are KGHSH and LQKENI. The CDR3 protein is CASSPFWVVLWAYEQYF. Here the CDR3 DNA reads TGTGCCAGCTCACCCTTCTGGGTCGTTCTGTGGGCCTACGAGCAGTACTTC.

The rearrangement uses TRBV28 and TRBJ1-5, with a possible D match to TRBD1 (5 bases). CDR3 length: 14 amino acids. Germline loops: CDR1 MDHEN, CDR2 SYDVKM. V shed 11 bases and J shed 2 bases, with 16 bases lying between them. The CDR3 DNA follows: TGTGCCGGGGGAGGGATGAGGGGCAATCAGCCCCAGCATTTT. Its translation: CAGGGMRGNQPQHF.

The rearrangement joins TRBV6-1 to TRBJ1-2, with D perhaps TRBD1 (5 bases). V lost 6 bases to trimming and J lost 5 bases, with 13 bases between them. The germline V gene encodes CDR1 MNHNS and CDR2 SASEGT. The CDR3 runs 13 residues. CDR3: CASSPGPLYGYTF. For the CDR3, the DNA is TGTGCCAGCAGCCCGGGACCGTTATATGGCTACACCTTC.

This clone was observed a few times. The identical CDR3 is also encoded by other nucleotide sequences in the sample. The gene calls are TRBV18 and TRBJ2-2, with unresolved D. Trimming pared 2 bases from V and 5 bases from J, leaving 3 bases between. CDR3 length equals 12 residues. Germline V gene lookup returns CDR1 KGHSH and CDR2 LQKENI. CDR3: CASSPDTGELFF. For the CDR3, the DNA is TGTGCCAGCTCACCAGATACCGGGGAGCTGTTTTTT. Together with reference TRBV18 and TRBJ2-2, the CDR3 gives the full variable domain: NAGVMQNPRHLVRRRGQEARLRCSPMKGHSHVYWYRQLPEEGLKFMVYLQKENIIDESGMPKERFSAEFPKEGPSILRIQQVVRGDSAAYFCASSPDTGELFFGEGSRLTVL.

The V call is TRBV7-9, the J call TRBJ1-4; 9 bases line up with TRBD1. V was clipped by 3 bases and J by 5 bases; unmatched bases: 4. CDR3 length: 15 residues. Per germline, CDR1 SEHNR and CDR2 FQNEAQ (reference sequence). CDR3 protein: CASSFPGQGNEKLFF. CDR3 sequence (DNA): TGTGCCAGCAGCTTCCCGGGACAGGGAAATGAAAAACTGTTTTTT.

CDR3 residues: CASRETANTEAFF. The DNA of the CDR3 is TGCGCCAGCAGGGAGACAGCGAACACTGAAGCTTTCTTT. V is TRBV5-1 and J is TRBJ1-1, with D perhaps TRBD1 (5 bases). The CDR3 length is 13 residues. Germline V gene lookup returns CDR1 SGHRS and CDR2 YFSETQ. Deletions cut 5 bases from V and 1 base from J, with 9 bases between.

The rearrangement links TRBV7-8 to TRBJ1-1, with D possibly being TRBD1 (6 bases). Trimming cost V 3 bases and J 1 base, with 12 bases left between them. The germline CDR1 and CDR2 sequences are SGHVS and FQNEAQ. The CDR3 has 15 amino acids. CDR3 protein: CASSFPHRANTEAFF. The CDR3 nucleotides are TGTGCCAGCAGCTTCCCTCACAGGGCGAACACTGAAGCTTTCTTT. The full variable domain, in which reference TRBV7-8 and TRBJ1-1 provide the parts outside the CDR3, is GAGVSQSPRYKVAKRGQDVALRCDPISGHVSLFWYQQALGQGPEFLTYFQNEAQLDKSGLPSDRFFAERPEGSVSTLKIQRTQQEDSAVYLCASSFPHRANTEAFFGQGTRLTVV.

This rearrangement joins TRBV5-1 to TRBJ2-2; D ambiguous. The V gene's germline CDR1 is SGHRS and CDR2 YFSETQ. This CDR3 region has 16 residues. The V and J ends lost 0 bases and 5 bases respectively, with 14 bases between them. CDR3 DNA sequence: TGCGCCAGCAGCTTGGAAGGAGCCGTGGGGACCGGGGAGCTGTTTTTT. Translation: CASSLEGAVGTGELFF. Using reference TRBV5-1 and TRBJ2-2 for the parts outside the CDR3, the full variable domain is KAGVTQTPRYLIKTRGQQVTLSCSPISGHRSVSWYQQTPGQGLQFLFEYFSETQRNKGNFPGRFSGRQFSNSRSEMNVSTLELGDSALYLCASSLEGAVGTGELFFGEGSRLTVL.

This chain joins TRBV7-9 and TRBJ2-3; TRBD2 is a possible D gene (5 bases). The CDR3 consists of 13 residues. Germline CDR1 is SEHNR and CDR2 is FQNEAQ (reference sequence). V was pared by 5 bases and J by 13 bases, with 19 bases between. The CDR3 DNA reads TGTGCCAGCAGCCCCACCCCGGGCCGGCGGGAGTATTTT. Its protein product is CASSPTPGRREYF. Looking up the rest from reference TRBV7-9 and TRBJ2-3 gives the full variable domain: DTGVSQNPRHKITKRGQNVTFRCDPISEHNRLYWYRQTLGQGPEFLTYFQNEAQLEKSRLLSDRFSAERPKGSFSTLEIQRTEQGDSAMYLCASSPTPGRREYFGPGTRLTVL.

The chain employs TRBV20-1 and TRBJ2-5; D not resolved. Trimming shortened V by 0 bases and J by 4 bases, and 0 bases separated the two germline ends. This CDR3 spans 10 amino acids. Germline V gene data show CDR1 as DFQATT and CDR2 as SNEGSKA (reference sequence). CDR3 DNA: TGCAGTGCTAGAGAAGAGACCCAGTACTTC. This translates into CSAREETQYF.

The chain links TRBV6-5 to TRBJ2-7; 7 positions agree with TRBD1. The V gene end was trimmed by 9 bases and the J gene end by 6 bases; junction bases not matched to a gene: 8. The CDR3 has 12 residues. Germline V gene data show CDR1 as MNHEY and CDR2 as SVGAGI. In nucleotides, the CDR3 is TGTGCCAGTGCGACAGGGTTTGGCGAGCAGTACTTC. Translating gives CASATGFGEQYF.

The chain links TRBV30 to TRBJ1-6, with D maybe TRBD1 (5 bases). V gave up 1 base and J gave up 10 bases, with 11 bases separating them. The germline CDR1 and CDR2 sequences are GTSNPN and SVGIG (reference sequence). CDR3 length: 13 residues. As DNA, the CDR3 is TGTGCCTGGAGTGGGGCGGGACGGTCACCCCTCCACTTT. This codes for CAWSGAGRSPLHF. The variable domain in full, completed from reference TRBV30 and TRBJ1-6, reads SQTIHQWPATLVQPVGSPLSLECTVEGTSNPNLYWYRQAAGRGLQLLFYSVGIGQISSEVPQNLSASRPQDRQFILSSKKLLLSDSGFYLCAWSGAGRSPLHFGNGTRLTVT.

V is TRBV2 and J is TRBJ1-1; TRBD1 might be the D (6 bases). The ends were cut back, 10 bases at V and 0 bases at J, with 15 bases in the middle. Germline CDR1 and CDR2: SNHLY and FYNNEI. CDR3 size: 14 residues. The CDR3 is CANTRTVMNTEAFF. The CDR3 nucleotides read TGTGCCAACACAAGGACAGTTATGAACACTGAAGCTTTCTTT.